This entry lists 17 T cell receptor beta chains sequenced from one sample in a study of T cell changes during pregnancy in multiple sclerosis. Repertoires were generated with immunoSEQ multiplex PCR, while TCRdb's copy carries only in-frame clones and drops some. The table records approximately 88,000 clones, roughly 96% of them present only once. This material consisted of peripheral blood, taken in the second trimester of pregnancy. The receptor set was obtained from a female donor with multiple sclerosis, enrolled in a pregnancy study.

J is TRBJ2-7 and V is TRBV5-4; 7 bases match TRBD2. In germline, CDR1 is SGHNT, CDR2 YYREEE (reference sequence). CDR3 size: 13 residues. V lost 4 bases to trimming and J lost 3 bases; unmatched junction nucleotides: 4. CDR3 sequence: CASSGGLVYEQYF. CDR3 DNA sequence: TGTGCCAGCAGCGGTGGACTAGTCTACGAGCAGTACTTC.

The chain recombines TRBV6-6 with TRBJ2-7; 7 positions agree with TRBD2. V was pared by 2 bases and J by 1 base, with 5 bases of the junction left unmatched. The CDR3 loop spans 15 amino acids. Looked up from germline, CDR1 is MNHNY and CDR2 is SVGAGI (reference sequence). CDR3 nucleotides: TGTGCCAGCAGTTACGAGAGCGGGACGTCCTACGAGCAGTACTTC. It translates to CASSYESGTSYEQYF.

The chain is built from TRBV11-2 and TRBJ2-1; D might be TRBD2 (5 bases). CDR1 SGHAT and CDR2 FQNNGV come from the germline V gene. Trimming cost V 7 bases and J 2 bases, with 12 bases left between them. The CDR3 sequence is 14 residues long. The CDR3 region has the DNA TGTGCCAGCACCCCCGTGAGGGCCTACAATGAGCAGTTCTTC. It encodes CASTPVRAYNEQFF.

J is TRBJ2-7 and V is TRBV7-6, with D possibly TRBD2 on 5 matching bases. The CDR3 is made up of 15 amino acids. The ends were cut back, 5 bases at V and 3 bases at J, with 17 bases in the middle. Per germline, CDR1 SGHVS and CDR2 FNYEAQ. This CDR3 is CASSPEGRSFYEQYF. The DNA for the CDR3 is TGTGCCAGCAGCCCAGAGGGCCGGAGCTTCTACGAGCAGTACTTC.

This chain joins TRBV7-9 and TRBJ1-1; D gene unclear. The CDR3 spans 11 residues. CDR1 is SEHNR, CDR2 FQNEAQ, per germline (reference sequence). Trimming pared 3 bases from V and 7 bases from J, leaving 6 bases between. The DNA for the CDR3 is TGTGCCAGCAGCTTTCCCGGTGAAGCTTTCTTT. Protein sequence: CASSFPGEAFF.

The rearrangement links TRBV27 to TRBJ2-7; TRBD1 is a possible D gene (5 bases). V lost 5 bases and J 3 bases, leaving 20 bases between the germline ends. The CDR3 spans 16 residues. Germline V gene lookup returns CDR1 MNHEY and CDR2 SMNVEV (reference sequence). In DNA form, the CDR3 reads TGTGCCAGCAGTACCTTAAGGGGCCGCGTGATCTACGAGCAGTACTTC. This encodes CASSTLRGRVIYEQYF.

In this sample, this clone turned up once. This chain connects TRBV6-5 to TRBJ2-7; TRBD2 might be the D (6 bases). The V end lost 0 bases, the J end lost 10 bases, and 19 bases lay between the germline ends. The CDR3 has 15 residues. Germline V lookup: CDR1 MNHEY, CDR2 SVGAGI. Written as DNA, the CDR3 is TGTGCCAGCAGTTACTCTTGGGACTCACTACGAACTCAGTACTTC. It encodes CASSYSWDSLRTQYF.

V usage is TRBV9 and J usage is TRBJ1-3, with TRBD1 identical over 10 bases. Looked up from germline, CDR1 is SGDLS and CDR2 is YYNGEE. The CDR3 totals 16 residues. The trim removed 3 bases at V and 0 bases at J, leaving 3 bases unmatched. The CDR3 DNA is TGTGCCAGCAGCGAGGGACAGGGGAACTCTGGAAACACCATATATTTT. This codes for CASSEGQGNSGNTIYF.

This clone came up a few times. The chain uses TRBV2 and TRBJ1-5; 8 nucleotides match TRBD1. The V gene's germline CDR1 is SNHLY and CDR2 FYNNEI. The CDR3 contains 13 residues. V lost 7 bases, J lost 7 bases, and 6 bases stayed unmatched. CDR3 in amino acids: CASTRTGMQPQHF. CDR3 coding DNA: TGTGCCAGCACCAGGACAGGGATGCAGCCCCAGCATTTT.

This clone has only one observation. V and J are TRBV19 and TRBJ1-2, with D possibly matching TRBD1 (5 bases). The germline CDR1 and CDR2 sequences are LNHDA and SQIVND (reference sequence). This CDR3 is 15 amino acids long. V lost 3 bases, J lost 2 bases, and 13 bases lay in between. DNA for the CDR3: TGTGCCAGTAGTATCCAGGCAGGGAAGAACTATGGCTACACCTTC. Translated, it gives CASSIQAGKNYGYTF.

The chain has TRBV6-5 and TRBJ2-7; D not certain. The CDR3 runs to 11 residues. V was pared by 5 bases and J by 5 bases, with 7 bases between. CDR1 is MNHEY, CDR2 SVGAGI, per germline. The CDR3 DNA reads TGTGCCAGCAGTAATCGGGACGAGCAGTACTTC. This codes for CASSNRDEQYF.

This clone is a singleton in its sample. J is TRBJ1-2 and V is TRBV6-5, with D maybe TRBD1 (6 bases). Germline CDR1 MNHEY, CDR2 SVGAGI. This CDR3 comprises 16 residues. Trimming removed 1 base from V and 0 bases from J, with 12 bases in between. Here the CDR3 reads CASSYYGGPSNYGYTF. The CDR3 DNA follows: TGTGCCAGCAGTTACTACGGGGGGCCCTCTAACTATGGCTACACCTTC.

CDR3 bases: TGTGCCAGCAGCTTGGGCGATCAGCCCCAGCATTTT. Translating gives CASSLGDQPQHF. This rearrangement joins TRBV7-9 to TRBJ1-5; D is unresolved. The CDR3 is made up of 12 amino acids. The germline V and J ends were trimmed by 3 bases and 5 bases, with 5 bases remaining between them. Germline V gives CDR1 SEHNR, CDR2 FQNEAQ (reference sequence).

The rearrangement uses TRBV5-1 and TRBJ2-3; tentatively, D is TRBD1 (6 bases). The germline gives CDR1 SGHRS, CDR2 YFSETQ. Trimming took 7 bases from V and 4 from J, leaving 22 bases between them. This CDR3 spans 16 amino acids. Here the CDR3 DNA reads TGCGCCAGCTCTCCCCCCCAGGGGTCGGTGGCAGATACGCAGTATTTT. It translates to CASSPPQGSVADTQYF.

The chain is built from TRBV5-1 and TRBJ1-2, with a tentative D call TRBD1 (5 bases). This CDR3 region has 13 residues. V gave up 1 base and J gave up 6 bases, with 10 bases separating them. Germline V lookup: CDR1 SGHRS, CDR2 YFSETQ. The CDR3 sequence: CASSLSSGHGYTF. The DNA for the CDR3 is TGCGCCAGCAGCTTGTCGTCAGGGCATGGCTACACCTTC.

This chain links TRBV19 with TRBJ2-4, with D possibly matching TRBD1 (6 bases). The CDR3 loop spans 15 amino acids. Per germline, CDR1 LNHDA and CDR2 SQIVND (reference sequence). Trimming removed 6 bases from V and 4 bases from J, with 16 bases in between. CDR3 sequence (DNA): TGTGCCAGTAGATCGGTCCAGGGGCAGAAAAACATTCAGTACTTC. Amino acid sequence: CASRSVQGQKNIQYF.

The chain recombines TRBV6-6 with TRBJ2-7; perhaps TRBD2 as D (6 bases). The CDR3 is 13 residues long. CDR1 MNHNY and CDR2 SVGAGI come from the germline V gene (reference sequence). Trimming removed 3 bases at V and 3 bases at J, with 9 bases between. The DNA of the CDR3 is TGTGCCAGCAGTTATTGGCGGGGCTACGAGCAGTACTTC. Translation gives CASSYWRGYEQYF.